Included here is one T cell receptor (beta chain) sequence, with context. As yet, its antigen is unknown. This specimen belongs to a study of a mutant IDH1 vaccine in newly diagnosed glioma. On the study more broadly: Pretreatment consisted of radiotherapy, temozolomide, or both, with most receiving both.

Time point denoted: week 23, last vaccination. Every single dose of the vaccine, 300 ug of mutant IDH1 20-mer peptide, came with topical imiquimod. Tumors from donors were new WHO grade 3 or 4 IDH1-mutant astrocytomas with ATRX loss. TCRdb's table, derived via immunoSEQ multiplex PCR, lists solely in-frame clones and lacks some. This table holds 70,000 to 90,000 clones, 85% found once. The length of the CDR3 is 13 residues. V was clipped by 8 bases and J by 8 bases, with 18 bases between them. Germline lookup yields CDR1 MNHEY and CDR2 SMNVEV (reference sequence). The receptor was derived from a man aged 25-40 years with glioma. Some clones in this sample may be carry-over from other donors' samples. This specimen was PBMCs, taken from a glioma patient whose treatment included an IDH1 peptide vaccine. The chain uses TRBV27 and TRBJ1-2; D not resolved. Here the CDR3 DNA reads TGTGCCAGCGGCCCCCCGAGACCTTTCGGCTACACCTTC. Translation: CASGPPRPFGYTF.